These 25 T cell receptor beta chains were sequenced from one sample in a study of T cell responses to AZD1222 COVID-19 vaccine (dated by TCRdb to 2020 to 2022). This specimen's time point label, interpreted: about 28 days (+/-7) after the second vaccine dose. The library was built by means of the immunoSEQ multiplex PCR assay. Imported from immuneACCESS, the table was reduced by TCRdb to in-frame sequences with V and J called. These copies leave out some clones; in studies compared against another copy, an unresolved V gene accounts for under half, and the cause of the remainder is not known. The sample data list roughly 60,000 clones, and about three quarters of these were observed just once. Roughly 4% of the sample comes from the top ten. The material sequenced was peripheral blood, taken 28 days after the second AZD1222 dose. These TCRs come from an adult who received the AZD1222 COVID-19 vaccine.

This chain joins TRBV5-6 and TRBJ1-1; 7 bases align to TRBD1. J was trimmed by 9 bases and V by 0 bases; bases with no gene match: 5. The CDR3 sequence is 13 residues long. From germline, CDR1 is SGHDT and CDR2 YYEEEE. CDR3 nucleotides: TGTGCCAGCAGCTTGGGACAGGGACTCCAAGCTTTCTTT. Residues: CASSLGQGLQAFF.

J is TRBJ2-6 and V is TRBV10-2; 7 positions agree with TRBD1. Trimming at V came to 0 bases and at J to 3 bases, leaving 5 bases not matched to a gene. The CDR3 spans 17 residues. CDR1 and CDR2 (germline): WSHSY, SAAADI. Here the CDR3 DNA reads TGCGCCAGCAGTGAGTCGAAGGGGGCGCGTGGGGCCAACGTCCTGACTTTC. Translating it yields CASSESKGARGANVLTF.

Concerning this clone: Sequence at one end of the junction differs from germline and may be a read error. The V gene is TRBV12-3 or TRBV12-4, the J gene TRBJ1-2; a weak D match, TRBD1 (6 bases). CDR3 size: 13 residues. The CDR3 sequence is CASSLDRQYGYTF. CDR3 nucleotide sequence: TGTGCCAGCAGCTTAGACAGGCAATATGGCTACACCTTC.

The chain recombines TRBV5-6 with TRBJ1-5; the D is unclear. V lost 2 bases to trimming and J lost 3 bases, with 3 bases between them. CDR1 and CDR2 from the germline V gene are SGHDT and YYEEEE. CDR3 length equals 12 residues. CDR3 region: CASSFPNQPQHF. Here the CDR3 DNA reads TGTGCCAGCAGCTTCCCCAATCAGCCCCAGCATTTT.

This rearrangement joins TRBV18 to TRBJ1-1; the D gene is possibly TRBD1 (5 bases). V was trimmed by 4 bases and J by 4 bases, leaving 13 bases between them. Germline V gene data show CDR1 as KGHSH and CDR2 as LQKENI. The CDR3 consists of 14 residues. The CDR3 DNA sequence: TGTGCCAGCTCACTATTCCGGGACGGCACTGAAGCTTTCTTT. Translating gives CASSLFRDGTEAFF. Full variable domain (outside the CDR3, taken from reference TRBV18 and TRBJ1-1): NAGVMQNPRHLVRRRGQEARLRCSPMKGHSHVYWYRQLPEEGLKFMVYLQKENIIDESGMPKERFSAEFPKEGPSILRIQQVVRGDSAAYFCASSLFRDGTEAFFGQGTRLTVV.

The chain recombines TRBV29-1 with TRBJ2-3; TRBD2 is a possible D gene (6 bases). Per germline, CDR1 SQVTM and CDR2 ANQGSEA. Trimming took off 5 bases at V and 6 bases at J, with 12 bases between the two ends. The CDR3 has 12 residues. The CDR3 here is CSVLGGADTQYF. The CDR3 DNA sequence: TGCAGCGTTCTCGGCGGGGCGGATACGCAGTATTTT.

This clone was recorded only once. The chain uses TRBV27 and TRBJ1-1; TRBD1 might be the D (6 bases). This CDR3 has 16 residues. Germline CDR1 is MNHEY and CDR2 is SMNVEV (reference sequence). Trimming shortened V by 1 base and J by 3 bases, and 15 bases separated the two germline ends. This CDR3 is CASSLYAGVRDTEAFF. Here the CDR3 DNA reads TGTGCCAGCAGTTTATACGCAGGGGTACGCGACACTGAAGCTTTCTTT.

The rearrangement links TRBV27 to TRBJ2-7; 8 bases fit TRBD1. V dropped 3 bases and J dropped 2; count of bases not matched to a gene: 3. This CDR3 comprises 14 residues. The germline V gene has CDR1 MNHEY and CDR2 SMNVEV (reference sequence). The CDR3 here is CASSFGTGPYEQYF. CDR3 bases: TGTGCCAGCAGTTTTGGGACAGGACCCTACGAGCAGTACTTC.

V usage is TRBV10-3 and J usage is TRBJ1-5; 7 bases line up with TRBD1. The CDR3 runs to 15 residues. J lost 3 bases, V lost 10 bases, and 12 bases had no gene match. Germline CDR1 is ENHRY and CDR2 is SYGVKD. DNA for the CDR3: TGTGCCACCCGACAGGGTGAAGGAAACAATCAGCCCCAGCATTTT. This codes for CATRQGEGNNQPQHF.

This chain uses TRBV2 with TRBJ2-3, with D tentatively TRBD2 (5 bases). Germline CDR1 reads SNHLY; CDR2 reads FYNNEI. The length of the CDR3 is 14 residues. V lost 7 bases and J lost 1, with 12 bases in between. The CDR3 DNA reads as TGTGCCAGCAAAGAACTAGAACGCACAGATACGCAGTATTTT. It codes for CASKELERTDTQYF.

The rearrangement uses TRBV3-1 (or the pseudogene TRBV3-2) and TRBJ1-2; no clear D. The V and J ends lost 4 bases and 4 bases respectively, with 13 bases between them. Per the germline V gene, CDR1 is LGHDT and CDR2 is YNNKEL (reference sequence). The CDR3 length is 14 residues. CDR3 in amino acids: CASSPSTQSYGYTF. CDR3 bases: TGTGCCAGCAGCCCAAGTACACAGTCCTATGGCTACACCTTC.

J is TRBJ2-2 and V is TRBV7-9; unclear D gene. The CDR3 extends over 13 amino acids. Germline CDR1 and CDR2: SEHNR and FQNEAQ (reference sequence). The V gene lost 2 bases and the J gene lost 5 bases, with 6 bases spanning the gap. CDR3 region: CASSLIGTGELFF. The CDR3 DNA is TGTGCCAGCAGCTTAATAGGGACCGGGGAGCTGTTTTTT.

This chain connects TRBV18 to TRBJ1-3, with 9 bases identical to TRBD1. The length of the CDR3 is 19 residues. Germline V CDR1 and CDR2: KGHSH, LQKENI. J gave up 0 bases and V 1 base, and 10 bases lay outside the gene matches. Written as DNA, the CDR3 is TGTGCCAGCTCACCACTTGGACCGGGACAGGGTGCCTCTGGAAACACCATATATTTT. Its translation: CASSPLGPGQGASGNTIYF.

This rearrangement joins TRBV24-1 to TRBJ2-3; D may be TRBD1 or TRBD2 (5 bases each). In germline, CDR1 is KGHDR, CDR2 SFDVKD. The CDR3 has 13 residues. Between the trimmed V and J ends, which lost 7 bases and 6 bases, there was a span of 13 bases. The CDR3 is CATRGHGTDTQYF. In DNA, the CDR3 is TGTGCCACCAGAGGACACGGGACGGATACGCAGTATTTT.

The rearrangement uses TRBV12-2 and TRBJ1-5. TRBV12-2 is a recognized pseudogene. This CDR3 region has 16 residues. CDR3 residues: CASLHGADYSNQPQHF. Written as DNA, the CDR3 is TGTGCAAGTCTCCATGGGGCTGACTATAGCAATCAGCCCCAGCATTTT.

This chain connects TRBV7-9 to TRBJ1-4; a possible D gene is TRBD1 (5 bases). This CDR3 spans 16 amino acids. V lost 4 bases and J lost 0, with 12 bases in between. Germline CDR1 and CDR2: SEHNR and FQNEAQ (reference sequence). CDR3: CASSSDRVATNEKLFF. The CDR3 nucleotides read TGTGCCAGCAGCTCTGACAGAGTTGCAACTAATGAAAAACTGTTTTTT.

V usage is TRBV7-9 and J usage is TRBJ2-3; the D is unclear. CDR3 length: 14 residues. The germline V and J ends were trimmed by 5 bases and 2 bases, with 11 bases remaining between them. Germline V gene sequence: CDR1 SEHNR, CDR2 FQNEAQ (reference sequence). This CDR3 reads CASSIGSFTDTQYF. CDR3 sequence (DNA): TGTGCCAGCAGCATCGGGTCTTTCACAGATACGCAGTATTTT.

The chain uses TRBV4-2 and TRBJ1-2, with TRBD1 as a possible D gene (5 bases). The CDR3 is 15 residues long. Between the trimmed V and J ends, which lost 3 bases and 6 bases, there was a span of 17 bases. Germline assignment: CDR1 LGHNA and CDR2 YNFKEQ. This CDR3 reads CASSHIAAGNHGYTF. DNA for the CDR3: TGTGCCAGCAGCCACATCGCCGCAGGGAACCATGGCTACACCTTC.

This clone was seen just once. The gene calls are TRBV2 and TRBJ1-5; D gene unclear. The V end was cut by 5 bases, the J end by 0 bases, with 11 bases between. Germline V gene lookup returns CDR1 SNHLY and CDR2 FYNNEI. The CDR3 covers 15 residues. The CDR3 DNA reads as TGTGCCAGCAGTCACACAACCCGTAGCAATCAGCCCCAGCATTTT. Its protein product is CASSHTTRSNQPQHF.

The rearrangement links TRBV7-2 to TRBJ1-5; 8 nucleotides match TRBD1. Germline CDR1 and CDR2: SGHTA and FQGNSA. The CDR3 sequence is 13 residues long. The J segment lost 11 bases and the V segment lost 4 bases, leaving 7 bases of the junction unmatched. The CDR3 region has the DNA TGTGCCAGCAGCTCCGGACAGGGTGAAGCCCAGCATTTT. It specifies CASSSGQGEAQHF.

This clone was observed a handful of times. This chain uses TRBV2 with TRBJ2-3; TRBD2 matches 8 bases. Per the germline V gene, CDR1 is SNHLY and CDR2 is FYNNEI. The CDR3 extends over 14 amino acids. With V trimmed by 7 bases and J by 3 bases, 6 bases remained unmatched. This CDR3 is CASTTSGRTDTQYF. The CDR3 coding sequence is TGTGCCAGCACTACTAGCGGTAGGACAGATACGCAGTATTTT.

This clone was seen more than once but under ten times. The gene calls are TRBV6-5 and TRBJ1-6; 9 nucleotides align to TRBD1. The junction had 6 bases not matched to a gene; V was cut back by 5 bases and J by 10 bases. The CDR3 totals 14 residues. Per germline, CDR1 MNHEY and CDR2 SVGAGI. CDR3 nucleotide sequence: TGTGCCAGCAGTACAGGGGGCTGGGGCTCACCCCTCCACTTT. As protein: CASSTGGWGSPLHF.

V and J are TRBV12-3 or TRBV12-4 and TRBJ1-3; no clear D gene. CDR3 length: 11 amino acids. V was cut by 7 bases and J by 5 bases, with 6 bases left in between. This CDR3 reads CASTTRNTIYF. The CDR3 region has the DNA TGTGCCAGCACTACACGAAACACCATATATTTT.

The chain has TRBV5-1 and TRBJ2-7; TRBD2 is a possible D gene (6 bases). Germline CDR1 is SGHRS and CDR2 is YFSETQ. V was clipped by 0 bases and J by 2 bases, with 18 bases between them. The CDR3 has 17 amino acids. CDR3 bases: TGCGCCAGCAGCTTGGAAGCTGGGACTTATGCCACCTACGAGCAGTACTTC. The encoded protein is CASSLEAGTYATYEQYF.

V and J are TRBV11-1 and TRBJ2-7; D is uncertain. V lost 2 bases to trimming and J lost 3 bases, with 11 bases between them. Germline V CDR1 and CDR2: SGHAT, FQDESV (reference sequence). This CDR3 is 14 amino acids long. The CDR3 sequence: CASSLSTPSYEQYF. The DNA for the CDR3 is TGTGCCAGCAGCTTATCCACCCCTAGCTACGAGCAGTACTTC.